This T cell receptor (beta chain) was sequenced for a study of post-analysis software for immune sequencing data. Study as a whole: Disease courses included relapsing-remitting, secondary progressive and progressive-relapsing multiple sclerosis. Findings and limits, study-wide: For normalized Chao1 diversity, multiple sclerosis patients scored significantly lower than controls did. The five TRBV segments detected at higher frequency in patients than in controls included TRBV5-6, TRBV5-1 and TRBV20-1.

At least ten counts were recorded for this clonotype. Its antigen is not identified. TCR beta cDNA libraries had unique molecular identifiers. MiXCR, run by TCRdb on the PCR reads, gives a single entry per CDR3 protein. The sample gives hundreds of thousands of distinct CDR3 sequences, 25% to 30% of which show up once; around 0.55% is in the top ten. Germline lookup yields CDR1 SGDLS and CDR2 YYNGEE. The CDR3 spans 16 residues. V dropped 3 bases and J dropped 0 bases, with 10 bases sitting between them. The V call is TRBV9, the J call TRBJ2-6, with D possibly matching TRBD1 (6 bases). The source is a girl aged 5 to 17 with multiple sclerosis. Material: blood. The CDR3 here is CASSGTGTSGANVLTF. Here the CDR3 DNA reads TGTGCCAGCAGCGGTACAGGGACCTCTGGGGCCAACGTCCTGACTTTC.